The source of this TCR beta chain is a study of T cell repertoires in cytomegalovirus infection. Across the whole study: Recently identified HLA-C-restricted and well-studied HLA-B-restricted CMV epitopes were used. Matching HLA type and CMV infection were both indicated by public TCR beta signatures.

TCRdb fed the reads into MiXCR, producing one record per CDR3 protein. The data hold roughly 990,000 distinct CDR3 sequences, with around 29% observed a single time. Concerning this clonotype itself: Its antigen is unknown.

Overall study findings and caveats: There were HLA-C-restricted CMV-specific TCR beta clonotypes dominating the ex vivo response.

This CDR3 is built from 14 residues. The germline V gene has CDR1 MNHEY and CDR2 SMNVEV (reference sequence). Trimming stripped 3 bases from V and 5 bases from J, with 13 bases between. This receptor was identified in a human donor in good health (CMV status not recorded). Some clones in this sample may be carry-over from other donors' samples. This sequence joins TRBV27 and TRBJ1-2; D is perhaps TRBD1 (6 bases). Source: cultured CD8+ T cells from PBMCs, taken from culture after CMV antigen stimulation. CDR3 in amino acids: CASSFQGSEYGYTF. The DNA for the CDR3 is TGTGCCAGCAGTTTCCAGGGGTCGGAGTATGGCTACACCTTC.